These 19 T cell receptor beta chains were all obtained from the same sample, sequenced in a study of early T cells in non-severe SARS-CoV-2 infection. TCRdb recomputed calls from the 5' RACE reads with MiXCR, one row per CDR3 protein. This repertoire shows tens of thousands of distinct CDR3 sequences, 5% to 6% found once; its top ten account for under 7%. Sequencing was performed on whole blood, taken at baseline. The receptors here all came from an adult who was a healthcare worker with PCR-confirmed SARS-CoV-2 infection or an uninfected control (not recorded which).

The sample holds many counts of this clonotype. The chain carries TRBV11-2 and TRBJ1-6, with a possible D match to TRBD1 (5 bases). The CDR3 contains 14 residues. Deletions cut 5 bases from V and 9 bases from J, with 14 bases between. Germline CDR1 SGHAT, CDR2 FQNNGV. This CDR3 reads CASSPPGRVSPLHF. DNA for the CDR3: TGTGCCAGCAGCCCCCCAGGGAGGGTTTCACCCCTCCACTTT.

This clonotype was detected many times. The V gene is TRBV5-6, the J gene TRBJ2-5, with 8 bases lining up with TRBD1. V lost 2 bases and J lost 5; bases outside the gene matches: 14. This CDR3 is built from 17 residues. The germline CDR1 and CDR2 sequences are SGHDT and YYEEEE. The CDR3 bases are TGTGCCAGCAGCTTAGATCCGGGACAGGTCCTTTCGGAGACCCAGTACTTC. Translation: CASSLDPGQVLSETQYF. The variable domain in full, completed from reference TRBV5-6 and TRBJ2-5, reads DAGVTQSPTHLIKTRGQQVTLRCSPKSGHDTVSWYQQALGQGPQFIFQYYEEEERQRGNFPDRFSGHQFPNYSSELNVNALLLGDSALYLCASSLDPGQVLSETQYFGPGTRLLVL.

This clonotype occurred a few times. This chain joins TRBV5-5 and TRBJ1-5; D call uncertain. This CDR3 comprises 14 residues. CDR1 and CDR2 from the germline V gene are SGHKS and YYEKEE (reference sequence). The V gene lost 3 bases and the J gene lost 0 bases, with 7 bases spanning the gap. CDR3 residues: CASSSRYSNQPQHF. The DNA for the CDR3 is TGTGCCAGCAGCTCGAGGTATAGCAATCAGCCCCAGCATTTT. Combining the CDR3 with reference TRBV5-5 and TRBJ1-5 gives the whole variable domain DAGVTQSPTHLIKTRGQQVTLRCSPISGHKSVSWYQQVLGQGPQFIFQYYEKEERGRGNFPDRFSARQFPNYSSELNVNALLLGDSALYLCASSSRYSNQPQHFGDGTRLSIL.

This clonotype was seen repeatedly, ten times or more. The chain is built from TRBV19 and TRBJ1-2; 8 bases fit TRBD1. Germline trimming cut 10 bases from V and 7 bases from J; bases unmatched to any gene: 8. Germline V gives CDR1 LNHDA, CDR2 SQIVND (reference sequence). This CDR3 spans 12 amino acids. CDR3 sequence: CATGQGLAGYTF. In nucleotides, the CDR3 is TGTGCCACCGGACAGGGTTTGGCTGGCTACACCTTC.

This clonotype was found many times. This chain uses TRBV20-1 with TRBJ2-1, with 10 bases lining up with TRBD2. The V gene end was trimmed by 1 base and the J gene end by 9 bases; junction bases not matched to a gene: 6. Germline lookup yields CDR1 DFQATT and CDR2 SNEGSKA (reference sequence). CDR3 size: 14 residues. The CDR3 protein is CSARGASGRREQFF. CDR3 bases: TGCAGTGCTAGAGGGGCTAGCGGGAGACGTGAGCAGTTCTTC.

The gene calls are TRBV27 and TRBJ2-1; the D gene is possibly TRBD2 (5 bases). There are 14 residues in the CDR3. V was pared by 2 bases and J by 2 bases, with 7 bases between. The germline gives CDR1 MNHEY, CDR2 SMNVEV (reference sequence). The CDR3 protein is CASSLPGAYNEQFF. Written as DNA, the CDR3 is TGTGCCAGCAGTTTACCCGGGGCCTACAATGAGCAGTTCTTC.

This clonotype has a count of ten or more. A read error may produce the germline difference seen at one junction end. The genes are TRBV7-7 and TRBJ2-5, with D possibly TRBD2 on 5 matching bases. The CDR3 runs to 15 residues. In germline, CDR1 is SSHAT, CDR2 FNYEAQ (reference sequence). The CDR3 DNA is TGTGCTAGCAGCTTAGCGTTCGGGAACCAAGAGACCCAGTACTTC. The encoded protein is CASSLAFGNQETQYF.

This clonotype was recorded many times. The rearrangement links TRBV6-2 or TRBV6-3 to TRBJ2-7, with 8 positions matching TRBD2. Germline CDR1 is MNHEY and CDR2 is SVGEGT. J gave up 2 bases and V 2 bases, and 8 bases lay outside the gene matches. The CDR3 loop spans 16 amino acids. The CDR3 spells CASSYNAGGPAYEQYF. For the CDR3, the DNA is TGTGCCAGCAGTTACAATGCGGGAGGCCCTGCCTACGAGCAGTACTTC.

This clonotype was found many times. The chain links TRBV5-1 to TRBJ1-2, with a weak D call TRBD1 (5 bases). The CDR3 runs 13 residues. The V end was cut by 0 bases, the J end by 8 bases, with 11 bases between. In germline, CDR1 is SGHRS, CDR2 YFSETQ. DNA of the CDR3: TGCGCCAGCAGCTTGGAGGCAGGGTCCGGCTACACCTTC. Residues: CASSLEAGSGYTF. The full variable domain, rest sourced from reference TRBV5-1 and TRBJ1-2, is KAGVTQTPRYLIKTRGQQVTLSCSPISGHRSVSWYQQTPGQGLQFLFEYFSETQRNKGNFPGRFSGRQFSNSRSEMNVSTLELGDSALYLCASSLEAGSGYTFGSGTRLTVV.

Ten or more counts support this clonotype. This sequence joins TRBV7-9 and TRBJ2-1, with 9 nucleotides matching TRBD2. The junction had 16 bases not matched to a gene; V was cut back by 11 bases and J by 8 bases. This CDR3 is built from 15 residues. Germline V gives CDR1 SEHNR, CDR2 FQNEAQ (reference sequence). The CDR3 here is CACNSRVAGVHEQFF. CDR3 DNA: TGTGCCTGCAACTCCCGCGTAGCGGGAGTGCATGAGCAGTTCTTC.

A few counts support this clonotype. The CDR3 loop is CASSRGQGVDSPLHF. For the CDR3, the DNA is TGTGCCAGCAGCCGGGGACAGGGCGTCGATTCACCCCTCCACTTT. The chain carries TRBV3-1 and TRBJ1-6; 9 nucleotides line up with TRBD1. This CDR3 region has 15 residues. Germline CDR1 LGHDT, CDR2 YNNKEL (reference sequence). The V gene end was trimmed by 4 bases and the J gene end by 8 bases; junction bases not matched to a gene: 6.

This clonotype was detected many times. The genes are TRBV12-3 or TRBV12-4 and TRBJ2-3, with 7 bases that match TRBD2. Germline trimming cut 4 bases from V and 3 bases from J; bases unmatched to any gene: 10. CDR3 length: 16 amino acids. CDR3 region: CASSSHGRGTTDTQYF. CDR3 bases: TGTGCCAGCAGTTCCCACGGGCGGGGGACGACAGATACGCAGTATTTT.

This clonotype was found a few times. This rearrangement joins TRBV21-1 to TRBJ1-5; no DNA check was done on the table's D call, TRBD1. TRBV21-1 is an annotated pseudogene. The CDR3 sequence is 12 residues long. CDR3 nucleotides: TGTGCCAGCAGCGACAGAGATCGGCCCCAGCATTTT. This codes for CASSDRDRPQHF.

This clonotype was counted many times. The chain uses TRBV20-1 and TRBJ1-2, with a possible D match to TRBD1 (5 bases). CDR1 and CDR2 (germline): DFQATT, SNEGSKA (reference sequence). CDR3 size: 14 residues. Trimming took off 0 bases at V and 1 base at J, with 9 bases between the two ends. The CDR3 loop reads CSARDGGINYGYTF. As DNA, the CDR3 is TGCAGTGCTAGAGATGGGGGAATTAACTATGGCTACACCTTC.

This clonotype occurred a few times. The chain combines TRBV12-3 or TRBV12-4 with TRBJ2-2, with D possibly being TRBD1 (6 bases). The V end lost 3 bases, the J end lost 4 bases, and 15 bases lay between the germline ends. The CDR3 has 16 residues. The CDR3 is CASSFQPGHFTGELFF. DNA of the CDR3: TGTGCCAGCAGTTTTCAGCCGGGACATTTCACCGGGGAGCTGTTTTTT.

At least ten counts were recorded for this clonotype. The chain has TRBV6-1 and TRBJ1-2; D is perhaps TRBD1 (5 bases). There are 14 residues in the CDR3. Germline CDR1 and CDR2: MNHNS and SASEGT. V lost 9 bases, J lost 2 bases, and 16 bases lay in between. The CDR3 here is CASRARGANYGYTF. DNA of the CDR3: TGTGCCAGTCGAGCCCGCGGGGCGAACTATGGCTACACCTTC.

This clonotype was found a few times. The V and J genes are TRBV2 and TRBJ2-5, with unresolved D. The CDR3 totals 14 residues. V shed 6 bases and J shed 4 bases, with 15 bases lying between them. Germline CDR1 is SNHLY and CDR2 is FYNNEI. CDR3 coding DNA: TGTGCCAGCAGCCCCCCGGCTATCCCAGAGACCCAGTACTTC. Amino acids: CASSPPAIPETQYF.

This clonotype showed up many times. V is TRBV2 and J is TRBJ2-5, with D uncertain. Trimming cost V 5 bases and J 5 bases, with 15 bases left between them. CDR3 length equals 14 residues. Germline V CDR1 and CDR2: SNHLY, FYNNEI. Written as DNA, the CDR3 is TGTGCCAGCAGTACCCGGGTGGACGCGGAGACCCAGTACTTC. This encodes CASSTRVDAETQYF.

In its sample, this clonotype was seen many times. The gene calls are TRBV7-9 and TRBJ2-1; TRBD1 is a possible D gene (5 bases). CDR3 length: 12 amino acids. Germline CDR1 reads SEHNR; CDR2 reads FQNEAQ (reference sequence). The germline V and J ends were trimmed by 5 bases and 10 bases, with 12 bases remaining between them. The CDR3 loop reads CASSPQGWEQFF. CDR3 sequence (DNA): TGTGCCAGCAGCCCCCAGGGATGGGAGCAGTTCTTC.